The entry below describes one T cell receptor (beta chain). The protocol was immunoSEQ multiplex PCR, while the TCRdb copy is restricted to in-frame clones and leaves out a portion. The data show about 150,000 clones, 88% seen once. Trimming stripped 6 bases from V and 2 bases from J, with 20 bases between. This CDR3 spans 17 amino acids. Germline loops: CDR1 SGHTA, CDR2 FQGNSA. These data come from a study of T cell responses to AZD1222 COVID-19 vaccine. Across the study: Second-dose intervals of approximately 4 or approximately 12 weeks were pooled.

The sequenced sample was peripheral blood, obtained on day 0 of AZD1222 vaccination. The chain joins TRBV7-2 to TRBJ1-5; a weak D match, TRBD1 (5 bases). The source is an adult in good health. The CDR3 DNA sequence: TGTGCCAGCAGTCGCCGACAGCACCCTCAGCGCAATCAGCCCCAGCATTTT. Translated, it gives CASSRRQHPQRNQPQHF. Full variable domain (missing parts from reference TRBV7-2 and TRBJ1-5): GAGVSQSPSNKVTEKGKDVELRCDPISGHTALYWYRQSLGQGLEFLIYFQGNSAPDKSGLPSDRFSAERTGGSVSTLTIQRTQQEDSAVYLCASSRRQHPQRNQPQHFGDGTRLSIL.